Listed below are T cell receptor beta chains from one sample, sequenced in a study of blood T cell repertoires in COVID-19. TCRdb's table, derived via immunoSEQ multiplex PCR, lists solely in-frame clones and lacks some. This sample has fewer than 200,000 clones, with 70% to 90% found just once. Sequencing used peripheral blood. All receptors derive from a woman older than 75 with acute or convalescent COVID-19. Each CDR3 is given with its conserved first and last residue. The D gene is left open where the match is weak. The listing skips clone size in some rows; elsewhere it reads once, few, many or a size class.

V	size	J	D	DNA	CDR3
TRBV9	few	TRBJ1-4	TRBD1	TGTGCCAGCAGCGGGGACAGGGTTCGGGGGAAACTGTTTTTT	CASSGDRVRGKLFF
TRBV4-3	NA	TRBJ2-3	TRBD2	TGCGCCAGCAGCCAGGGACTAGCGGGGGTGGATACGCAGTATTTT	CASSQGLAGVDTQYF
TRBV5-1	NA	TRBJ2-7	TRBD1	TGCGCCAGCAGCCCCGAACGGGACAGGGGGCAAACGCGGTCCTACGAGCAGTACTTC	CASSPERDRGQTRSYEQYF
TRBV10-3	NA	TRBJ2-3	TRBD2	TGTGCCATCAGTGACCCCCCCTTGGGCGGGAGCCCAGATACGCAGTATTTT	CAISDPPLGGSPDTQYF
TRBV7-2	NA	TRBJ2-1	TRBD2	TGTGCCAGCAGCCCCCTAGCGGGGGGGCCTCGTGAGCAGTTCTTC	CASSPLAGGPREQFF
TRBV29-1	once	TRBJ2-3	NA	TGCAGCGTTGCCAGGACTAGCACAGATACGCAGTATTTT	CSVARTSTDTQYF
TRBV12-3/TRBV12-4	NA	TRBJ1-5	NA	TGTGCCAGCAGTTTACTCGGTCAGCCCCAGCATTTT	CASSLLGQPQHF
TRBV28	NA	TRBJ1-2	TRBD1	TGTGCCACCCGTATCCCGGGACAGAGTATGGGCGGTGGCTACACCTTC	CATRIPGQSMGGGYTF
TRBV30	once	TRBJ2-3	NA	TGTGCCTGGAATCTGCGCGGAGATACGCAGTATTTT	CAWNLRGDTQYF
TRBV5-1	NA	TRBJ2-7	NA	TGCGCCAGCAGCTTGGGCCCCGGGACATCTTACGAGCAGTACTTC	CASSLGPGTSYEQYF
TRBV10-2	NA	TRBJ1-5	TRBD1	TGCGCCAGCGCAGGGGGAAGCAATCAGCCCCAGCATTTT	CASAGGSNQPQHF
TRBV5-4	once	TRBJ1-6	TRBD1	TGTGCCAGCAGCTTGGATCGGGGACAGGGTTATTCACCCCTCCACTTT	CASSLDRGQGYSPLHF
TRBV18	few	TRBJ1-1	TRBD1	TGTGCCAGCTCACCACCTTCGGGACAGGGCTCCGAAGCTTTCTTT	CASSPPSGQGSEAFF
TRBV5-5	NA	TRBJ2-7	TRBD1	TGTGCCAGCAGCTTGGGGCCTCAGGGGACAGGGTCGGAGCAGTACTTC	CASSLGPQGTGSEQYF
TRBV7-8	once	TRBJ1-4	NA	TGTGCCAGCAGTTTCGATCGGGGGGTTTTAAGGGAAAAACTGTTTTTT	CASSFDRGVLREKLFF
TRBV6-5	few	TRBJ1-4	NA	TGTGCCAGCAAGACAGCGTTCAATGAAAAACTGTTTTTT	CASKTAFNEKLFF
TRBV25-1	NA	TRBJ2-2	NA	TGTGCCAGCAGTGAATTTGGGGGGGCGCCCGGGGAGCTGTTTTTT	CASSEFGGAPGELFF
TRBV7-2	NA	TRBJ2-7	NA	TGTGCCAGCAGCCGAGACTACGAGCAGTACTTC	CASSRDYEQYF
TRBV10-1	NA	TRBJ1-6	TRBD1	TGCGCCAGCAGTGGGGGGACAGGGACCAATAATTCACCCCTCCACTTT	CASSGGTGTNNSPLHF
TRBV5-1	NA	TRBJ2-1	TRBD2	TGCGCCAGCAGCTTGGACCCGACTAGCGGGGGGGCCCCCTACAATGAGCAGTTCTTC	CASSLDPTSGGAPYNEQFF
TRBV6-1	NA	TRBJ1-2	TRBD1	TGTGCCAGCAGTGAGACAGGGAGGTTTAGCTATGGCTACACCTTC	CASSETGRFSYGYTF
TRBV2	NA	TRBJ2-1	TRBD2	TGTGCCAGCAGTGCCCGACTAGCGGAGGGGGGCTACAATGAGCAGTTCTTC	CASSARLAEGGYNEQFF
TRBV27	NA	TRBJ2-7	NA	TGTGCCAGCAGTTTTGTCGCGGAGAGGGTCGAGCAGTACTTC	CASSFVAERVEQYF
TRBV25-1	NA	TRBJ2-7	NA	TGTGCCAGCAGTCTCCAGGGATCCCCCTACGAGCAGTACTTC	CASSLQGSPYEQYF
TRBV30	NA	TRBJ2-1	TRBD2	TGTGCCTGGAGTGGGGCGGGAGTTACCCACAATGAGCAGTTCTTC	CAWSGAGVTHNEQFF
TRBV7-2	NA	TRBJ2-1	NA	TGTGCCAGCAGCACCTTGGGGAGCTCCTACAATGAGCAGTTCTTC	CASSTLGSSYNEQFF
TRBV12-3/TRBV12-4	NA	TRBJ2-7	NA	TGTGCCAGCGGATATAGGGGTGGCGAGCAGTACTTC	CASGYRGGEQYF
TRBV18	once	TRBJ1-6	TRBD1	TGTGCCAGCTCACAATTACAGGGGCGGACCCGAAATTCACCCCTCCACTTT	CASSQLQGRTRNSPLHF
TRBV3-1/TRBV3-2	once	TRBJ2-5	NA	TGTGCCAGCAGCCAAGATTACAGGGCAGAAGAGACCCAGTACTTC	CASSQDYRAEETQYF
TRBV7-2	NA	TRBJ2-3	TRBD2	TGTGCCAGCAGCTTATCAGCGGGGGTAGATACGCAGTATTTT	CASSLSAGVDTQYF
TRBV5-1	NA	TRBJ2-2	NA	TGCGCCAGCAGCCCCGGGGGGACACTGAACACCGGGGAGCTGTTTTTT	CASSPGGTLNTGELFF
TRBV6-2/TRBV6-3	NA	TRBJ1-5	NA	TGTGCCAGCAGTTCCCCCACCCCAGTCCTTAGCAATCAGCCCCAGCATTTT	CASSSPTPVLSNQPQHF
TRBV12-5	few	TRBJ1-2	NA	TGTGCTAGTGGTTTGGAGGGGAAAGGCGGCTACACCTTC	CASGLEGKGGYTF
TRBV7-8	NA	TRBJ2-2	TRBD2	TGTGCCAGCAGCGTCGGGACTAGCAGGAACACCGGGGAGCTGTTTTTT	CASSVGTSRNTGELFF
TRBV27	NA	TRBJ2-7	NA	TGTGCCAGCAGTTCGCCCAGGGAATACTACGAGCAGTACTTC	CASSSPREYYEQYF
TRBV20-1	NA	TRBJ1-2	TRBD1	TGCAGTGCTAGTGTTCAGGGGGCGAGCTATGGCTACACCTTC	CSASVQGASYGYTF
TRBV6-6	NA	TRBJ2-3	NA	TGTGCCAGCAGTTACCCCTTCCTCACAGATACGCAGTATTTT	CASSYPFLTDTQYF
TRBV6-2/TRBV6-3	once	TRBJ1-2	NA	TGTGCCAGCAGCGGGGGGAGCGACTATGGCTACACCTTC	CASSGGSDYGYTF
TRBV9	NA	TRBJ2-7	NA	TGTGCCAGCAGCGTTCGGGGAGAGCGGAACTACGAGCAGTACTTC	CASSVRGERNYEQYF
TRBV27	once	TRBJ1-2	TRBD1	TGTGCCAGCAGTTCAGAGTCTAACAGGGGTAAGGCAGGCTACACCTTC	CASSSESNRGKAGYTF
TRBV29-1	few	TRBJ1-1	TRBD1	TGCAGCGGTGAGGACCAGGGGGATGAAGCTTTCTTT	CSGEDQGDEAFF
TRBV2	few	TRBJ1-5	NA	TGTGCCAGCAAGTGGACACATAGTTCTCAGCCCCAGCATTTT	CASKWTHSSQPQHF
TRBV2	NA	TRBJ1-5	NA	TGTGCCAGCAGTGGGGAGGCAGGGAGGAATCAGCCCCAGCATTTT	CASSGEAGRNQPQHF
TRBV19	NA	TRBJ1-2	TRBD1	TGTGCCAGTAGTACCCCGAACGACAGGGAGAACTATGGCTACACCTTC	CASSTPNDRENYGYTF
TRBV3-1/TRBV3-2	NA	TRBJ2-5	NA	TGTGCCGCCGGGGACCCTACAAGCAAAGCGGGAGAGACCCAGTACTTC	CAAGDPTSKAGETQYF
TRBV5-4	once	TRBJ1-5	NA	TGTGCCAGCAGTTATATAGGAGGGCCCCAGCATTTT	CASSYIGGPQHF